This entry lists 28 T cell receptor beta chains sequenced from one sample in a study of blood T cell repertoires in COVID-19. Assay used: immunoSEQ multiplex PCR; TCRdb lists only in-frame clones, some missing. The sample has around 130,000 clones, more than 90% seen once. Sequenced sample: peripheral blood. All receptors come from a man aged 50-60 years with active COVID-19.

This chain's CDR3 is CASSLGQGDTQYF. The CDR3 DNA sequence: TGCGCCAGCAGCTTGGGTCAGGGAGATACGCAGTATTTT. This chain joins TRBV5-1 and TRBJ2-3, with D possibly being TRBD1 (5 bases). The CDR3 loop spans 13 amino acids. The V end lost 0 bases, the J end lost 5 bases, and 7 bases lay between the germline ends. CDR1 SGHRS and CDR2 YFSETQ come from the germline V gene.

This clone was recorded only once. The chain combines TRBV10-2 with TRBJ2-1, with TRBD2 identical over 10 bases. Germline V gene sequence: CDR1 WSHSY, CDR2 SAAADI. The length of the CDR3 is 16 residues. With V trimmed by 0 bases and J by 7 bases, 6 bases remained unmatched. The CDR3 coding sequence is TGCGCCAGCAGTGAGTCGCAACTAGCGGGACGTAATGAGCAGTTCTTC. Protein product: CASSESQLAGRNEQFF.

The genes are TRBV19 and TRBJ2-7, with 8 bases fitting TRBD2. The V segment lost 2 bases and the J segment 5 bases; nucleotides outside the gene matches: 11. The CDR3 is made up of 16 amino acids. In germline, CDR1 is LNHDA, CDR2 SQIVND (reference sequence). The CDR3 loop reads CASSIRDSGTVNEQYV. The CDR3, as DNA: TGTGCCAGTAGTATACGGGATAGCGGGACTGTAAACGAGCAGTACGTC.

CDR3 sequence (DNA): TGCAGTGCTAGTCAGGGTAGGGGGGAAAAACTGTTTTTT. It encodes CSASQGRGEKLFF. The V and J genes are TRBV20-1 and TRBJ1-4; possible D gene TRBD1, 6 bases. The CDR3 length is 13 residues. The germline gives CDR1 DFQATT, CDR2 SNEGSKA (reference sequence). V was clipped by 3 bases and J by 8 bases, with 13 bases between them.

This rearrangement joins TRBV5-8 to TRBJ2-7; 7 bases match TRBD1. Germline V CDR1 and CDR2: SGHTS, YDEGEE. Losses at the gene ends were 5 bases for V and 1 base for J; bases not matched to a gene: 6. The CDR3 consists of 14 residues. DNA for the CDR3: TGTGCCAGCAGGTATACAGGGGATTCCTACGAGCAGTACGTC. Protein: CASRYTGDSYEQYV.

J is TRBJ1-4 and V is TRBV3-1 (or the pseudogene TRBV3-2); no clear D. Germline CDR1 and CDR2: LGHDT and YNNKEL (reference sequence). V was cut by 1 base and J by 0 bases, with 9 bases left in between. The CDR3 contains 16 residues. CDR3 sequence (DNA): TGTGCCAGCAGCCAAGGTCTAGAGTCAACTAATGAAAAACTGTTTTTT. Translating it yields CASSQGLESTNEKLFF.

CDR3 amino acids: CASSFQGGRLNTEAFF. For the CDR3, the DNA is TGCGCCAGCAGCTTTCAGGGTGGACGGTTGAACACTGAAGCTTTCTTT. The chain recombines TRBV5-1 with TRBJ1-1, with D possibly TRBD1 on 5 matching bases. The CDR3 sequence is 16 residues long. The germline CDR1 and CDR2 sequences are SGHRS and YFSETQ. V was cut by 2 bases and J by 0 bases, with 14 bases left in between.

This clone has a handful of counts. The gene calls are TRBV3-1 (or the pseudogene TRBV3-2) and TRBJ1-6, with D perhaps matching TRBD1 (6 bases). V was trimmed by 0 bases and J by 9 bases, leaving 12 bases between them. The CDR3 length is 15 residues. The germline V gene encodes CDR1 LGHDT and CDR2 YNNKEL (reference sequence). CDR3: CASSQEPGASSPLHF. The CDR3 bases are TGTGCCAGCAGCCAAGAACCAGGGGCGAGTTCACCCCTCCACTTT.

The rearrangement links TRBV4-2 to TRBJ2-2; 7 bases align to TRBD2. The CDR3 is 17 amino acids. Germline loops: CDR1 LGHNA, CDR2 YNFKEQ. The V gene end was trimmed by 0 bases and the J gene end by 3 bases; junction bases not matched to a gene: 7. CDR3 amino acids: CASSQDRAGVYTGELFF. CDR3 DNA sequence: TGTGCCAGCAGCCAAGATCGGGCGGGGGTGTACACCGGGGAGCTGTTTTTT.

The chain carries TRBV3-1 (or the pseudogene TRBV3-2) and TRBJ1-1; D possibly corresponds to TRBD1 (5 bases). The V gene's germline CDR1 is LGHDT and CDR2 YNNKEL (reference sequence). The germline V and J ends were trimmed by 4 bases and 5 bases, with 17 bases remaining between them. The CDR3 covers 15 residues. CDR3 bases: TGTGCCAGCAGCCCCACCTTGTCCAGGGCTACTGAAGCTTTCTTT. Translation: CASSPTLSRATEAFF.

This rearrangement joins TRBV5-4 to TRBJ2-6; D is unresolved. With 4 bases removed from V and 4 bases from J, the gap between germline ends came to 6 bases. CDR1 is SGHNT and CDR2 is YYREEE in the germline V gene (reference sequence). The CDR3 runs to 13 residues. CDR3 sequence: CASSLPGANVLTF. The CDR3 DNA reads TGTGCCAGCAGCCTTCCCGGGGCCAACGTCCTGACTTTC.

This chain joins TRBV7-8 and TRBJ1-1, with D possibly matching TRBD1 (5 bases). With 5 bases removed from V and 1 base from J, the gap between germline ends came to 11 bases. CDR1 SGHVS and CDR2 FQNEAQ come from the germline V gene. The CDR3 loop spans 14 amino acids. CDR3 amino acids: CASSPTGRNTEAFF. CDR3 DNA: TGTGCCAGCAGCCCAACAGGCCGGAACACTGAAGCTTTCTTT.

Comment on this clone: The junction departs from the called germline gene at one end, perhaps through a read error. The CDR3 loop is CASAPGRDEKLFF. In DNA, the CDR3 is TGTGCCAGCGCACCGGGGAGGGATGAAAAACTGTTTTTT. This sequence joins TRBV18 and TRBJ1-4; D is uncertain. CDR3 length: 13 residues. In germline, CDR1 is KGHSH, CDR2 LQKENI.

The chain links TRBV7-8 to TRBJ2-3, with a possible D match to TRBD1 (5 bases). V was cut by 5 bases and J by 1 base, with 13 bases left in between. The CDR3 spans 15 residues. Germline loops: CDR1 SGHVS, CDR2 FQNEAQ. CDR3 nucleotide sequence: TGTGCCAGCAGCGAAGGGGTCAGGGGCACAGATACGCAGTATTTT. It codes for CASSEGVRGTDTQYF. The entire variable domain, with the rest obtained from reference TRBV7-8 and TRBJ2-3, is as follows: GAGVSQSPRYKVAKRGQDVALRCDPISGHVSLFWYQQALGQGPEFLTYFQNEAQLDKSGLPSDRFFAERPEGSVSTLKIQRTQQEDSAVYLCASSEGVRGTDTQYFGPGTRLTVL.

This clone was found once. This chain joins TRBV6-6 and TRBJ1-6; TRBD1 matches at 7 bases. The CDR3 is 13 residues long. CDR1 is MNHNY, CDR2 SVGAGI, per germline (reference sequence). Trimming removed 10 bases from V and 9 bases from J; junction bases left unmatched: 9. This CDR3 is CAISRQGLSPLHF. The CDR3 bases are TGTGCCATATCGCGACAGGGCCTTTCACCCCTCCACTTT.

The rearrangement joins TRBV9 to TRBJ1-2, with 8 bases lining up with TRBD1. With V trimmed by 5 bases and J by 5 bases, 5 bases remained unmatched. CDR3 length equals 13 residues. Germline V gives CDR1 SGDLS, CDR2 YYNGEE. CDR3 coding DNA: TGTGCCAGCAGTCCGACAGGGGAGTATGGCTACACCTTC. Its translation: CASSPTGEYGYTF.

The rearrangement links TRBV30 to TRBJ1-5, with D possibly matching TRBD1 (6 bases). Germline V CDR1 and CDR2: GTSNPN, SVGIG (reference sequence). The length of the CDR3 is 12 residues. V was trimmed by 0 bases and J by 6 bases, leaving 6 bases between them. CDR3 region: CAWSVQGQPQHF. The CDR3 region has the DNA TGTGCCTGGAGTGTACAGGGTCAGCCCCAGCATTTT. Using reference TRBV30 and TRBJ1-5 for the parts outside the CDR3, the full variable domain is SQTIHQWPATLVQPVGSPLSLECTVEGTSNPNLYWYRQAAGRGLQLLFYSVGIGQISSEVPQNLSASRPQDRQFILSSKKLLLSDSGFYLCAWSVQGQPQHFGDGTRLSIL.

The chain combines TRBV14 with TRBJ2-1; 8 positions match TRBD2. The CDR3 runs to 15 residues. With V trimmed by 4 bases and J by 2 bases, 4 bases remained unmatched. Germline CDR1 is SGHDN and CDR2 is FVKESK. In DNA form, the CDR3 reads TGTGCCAGCAGCCCGGGACTAGTTACCTACAATGAGCAGTTCTTC. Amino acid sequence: CASSPGLVTYNEQFF.

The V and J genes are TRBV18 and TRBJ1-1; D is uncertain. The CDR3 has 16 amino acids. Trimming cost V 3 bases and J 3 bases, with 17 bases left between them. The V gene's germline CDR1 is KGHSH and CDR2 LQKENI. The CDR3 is CASSPQFRGRYTEAFF. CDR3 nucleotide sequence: TGTGCCAGCTCACCCCAGTTTAGAGGCCGGTACACTGAAGCTTTCTTT.

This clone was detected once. CDR3 DNA: TGTGCCAGCAGCTCGTCGGGAGGGAACACTGAAGCTTTCTTT. It encodes CASSSSGGNTEAFF. V and J are TRBV7-3 and TRBJ1-1, with D uncertain. Germline V gene lookup returns CDR1 SGHTA and CDR2 FQGTGA. The V gene lost 4 bases and the J gene lost 1 base, with 10 bases spanning the gap. This CDR3 has 14 residues. Full variable domain (outside the CDR3, taken from reference TRBV7-3 and TRBJ1-1): GAGVSQTPSNKVTEKGKYVELRCDPISGHTALYWYRQSLGQGPEFLIYFQGTGAADDSGLPNDRFFAVRPEGSVSTLKIQRTERGDSAVYLCASSSSGGNTEAFFGQGTRLTVV.

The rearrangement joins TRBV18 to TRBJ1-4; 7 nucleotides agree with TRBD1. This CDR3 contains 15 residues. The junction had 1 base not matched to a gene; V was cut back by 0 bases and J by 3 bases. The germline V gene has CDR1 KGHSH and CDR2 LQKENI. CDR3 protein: CASSPPGQPNEKLFF. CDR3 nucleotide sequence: TGTGCCAGCTCACCACCGGGACAGCCTAATGAAAAACTGTTTTTT. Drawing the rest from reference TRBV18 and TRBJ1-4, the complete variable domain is NAGVMQNPRHLVRRRGQEARLRCSPMKGHSHVYWYRQLPEEGLKFMVYLQKENIIDESGMPKERFSAEFPKEGPSILRIQQVVRGDSAAYFCASSPPGQPNEKLFFGSGTQLSVL.

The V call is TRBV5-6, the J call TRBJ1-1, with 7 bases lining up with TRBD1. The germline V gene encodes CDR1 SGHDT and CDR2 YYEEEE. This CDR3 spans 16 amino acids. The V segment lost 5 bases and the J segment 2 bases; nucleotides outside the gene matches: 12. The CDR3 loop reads CASRGTTGLSNTEAFF. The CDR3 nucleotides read TGTGCCAGCAGGGGGACGACAGGGTTAAGTAACACTGAAGCTTTCTTT.

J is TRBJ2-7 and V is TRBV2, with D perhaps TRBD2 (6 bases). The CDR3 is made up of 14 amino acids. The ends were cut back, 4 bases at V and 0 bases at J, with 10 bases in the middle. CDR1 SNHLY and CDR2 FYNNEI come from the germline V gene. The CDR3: CASSAGRSSYEQYF. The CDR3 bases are TGTGCCAGCAGTGCCGGGAGAAGCTCCTACGAGCAGTACTTC.

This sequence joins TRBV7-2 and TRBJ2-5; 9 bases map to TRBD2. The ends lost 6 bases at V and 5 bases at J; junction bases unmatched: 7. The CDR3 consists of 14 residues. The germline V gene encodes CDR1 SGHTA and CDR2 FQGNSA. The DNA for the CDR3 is TGTGCCAGCAGTCGGATAGCGGGAGCGGAGACCCAGTACTTC. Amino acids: CASSRIAGAETQYF. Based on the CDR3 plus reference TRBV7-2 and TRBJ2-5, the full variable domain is GAGVSQSPSNKVTEKGKDVELRCDPISGHTALYWYRQSLGQGLEFLIYFQGNSAPDKSGLPSDRFSAERTGGSVSTLTIQRTQQEDSAVYLCASSRIAGAETQYFGPGTRLLVL.

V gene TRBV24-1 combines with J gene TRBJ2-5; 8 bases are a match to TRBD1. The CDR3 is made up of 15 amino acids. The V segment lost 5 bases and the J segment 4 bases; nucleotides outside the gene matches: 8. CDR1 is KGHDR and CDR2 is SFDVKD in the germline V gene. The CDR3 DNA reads TGTGCCACCAGTGCCTCTTCCGGGACAGGAGAGACCCAGTACTTC. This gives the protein CATSASSGTGETQYF.

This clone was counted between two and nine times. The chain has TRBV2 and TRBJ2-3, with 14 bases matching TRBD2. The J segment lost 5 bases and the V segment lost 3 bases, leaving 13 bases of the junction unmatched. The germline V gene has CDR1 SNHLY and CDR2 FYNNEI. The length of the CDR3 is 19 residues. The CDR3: CASSEPPGLAGGARDTQYF. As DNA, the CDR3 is TGTGCCAGCAGTGAGCCCCCAGGACTAGCGGGAGGAGCGCGAGATACGCAGTATTTT.

CDR3 in DNA: TGTGCCAGCAGCTTGGGAGGGTCGGGCTACGAGCAGTACGTC. Its translation is CASSLGGSGYEQYV. The V call is TRBV5-6, the J call TRBJ2-7, with D tentatively TRBD2 (5 bases). Between the trimmed V and J ends, which lost 0 bases and 3 bases, there was a span of 10 bases. CDR3 length equals 14 residues. Germline V gene data show CDR1 as SGHDT and CDR2 as YYEEEE.

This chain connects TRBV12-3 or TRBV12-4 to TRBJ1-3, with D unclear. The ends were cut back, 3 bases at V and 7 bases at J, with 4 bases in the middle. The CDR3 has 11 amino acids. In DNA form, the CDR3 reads TGTGCCAGCAGTTTTTCGAACACCATATATTTT. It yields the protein CASSFSNTIYF.